Below, 22 T cell receptor beta chains from the same sample are listed, as sequenced in a study of blood T cell repertoires in COVID-19 (TCRdb year 2020). Libraries were constructed by the immunoSEQ multiplex PCR assay. Entries here come from immuneACCESS through TCRdb and include only in-frame sequences with V and J called. Some clones fail to appear in such tables; in the studies checked, an unresolved V gene covers under half of the shortfall, and the cause of the remainder is unknown. The sample records almost 500,000 clones, approximately 90% of which are singletons. The ten most abundant clones make up around 8% of the sample. Sequenced material: PBMCs or T cells enriched from blood (not recorded which). Source of these receptors: a woman aged 55-70 years who had recovered from COVID-19.

V gene TRBV2 combines with J gene TRBJ2-2, with 9 bases aligning to TRBD1. From germline, CDR1 is SNHLY and CDR2 FYNNEI. J lost 6 bases, V lost 6 bases, and 8 bases had no gene match. The CDR3 consists of 15 residues. In DNA form, the CDR3 reads TGTGCCAGCAGGGGGACAGGGAGGAAGCCCGGGGAGCTGTTTTTT. It yields the protein CASRGTGRKPGELFF.

This clone was detected only once. This chain uses TRBV5-1 with TRBJ2-5; 10 bases are a match to TRBD1. The trim removed 0 bases at V and 5 bases at J, leaving 4 bases unmatched. The CDR3 loop spans 15 amino acids. Germline V gene lookup returns CDR1 SGHRS and CDR2 YFSETQ. The CDR3: CASSLGSGQGETQYF. Written as DNA, the CDR3 is TGCGCCAGCAGCTTGGGGTCGGGACAGGGGGAGACCCAGTACTTC. Drawing the rest from reference TRBV5-1 and TRBJ2-5, the complete variable domain is KAGVTQTPRYLIKTRGQQVTLSCSPISGHRSVSWYQQTPGQGLQFLFEYFSETQRNKGNFPGRFSGRQFSNSRSEMNVSTLELGDSALYLCASSLGSGQGETQYFGPGTRLLVL.

This clone was seen more than once but under ten times. V usage is TRBV7-9 and J usage is TRBJ2-1, with TRBD2 matching over 10 bases. The CDR3 totals 16 residues. Losses at the gene ends were 6 bases for V and 5 bases for J; bases not matched to a gene: 10. Germline-derived CDR1 and CDR2 are SEHNR and FQNEAQ (reference sequence). The CDR3 reads CASRQDSGGPNNEQFF. The CDR3, as DNA: TGTGCCAGCAGACAGGATAGCGGGGGGCCTAACAATGAGCAGTTCTTC.

The rearrangement uses TRBV19 and TRBJ1-2; TRBD1 matches at 9 bases. The trim removed 5 bases at V and 4 bases at J, leaving 8 bases unmatched. The germline V gene encodes CDR1 LNHDA and CDR2 SQIVND (reference sequence). The CDR3 is 15 residues long. The CDR3 DNA reads as TGTGCCAGTAGTTCCGGGACAGGGAACCTCTATGGCTACACCTTC. This gives the protein CASSSGTGNLYGYTF.

The rearrangement joins TRBV5-1 to TRBJ1-4, with 8 bases that match TRBD1. Per the germline V gene, CDR1 is SGHRS and CDR2 is YFSETQ. J lost 5 bases, V lost 4 bases, and 10 bases had no gene match. The CDR3 is 16 amino acids. The DNA of the CDR3 is TGCGCCAGCAGCGCCGGACAGGGCCCTAGAAATGAAAAACTGTTTTTT. Its protein is CASSAGQGPRNEKLFF.

The chain carries TRBV2 and TRBJ1-2, with D tentatively TRBD1 (6 bases). V dropped 3 bases and J dropped 4 bases, with 15 bases sitting between them. The germline CDR1 and CDR2 sequences are SNHLY and FYNNEI. The length of the CDR3 is 15 residues. The CDR3, as DNA: TGTGCCAGCAGTGACAACAGGGACACGGTCTATGGCTACACCTTC. It yields the protein CASSDNRDTVYGYTF. Full variable domain (remainder filled in from reference TRBV2 and TRBJ1-2): EPEVTQTPSHQVTQMGQEVILRCVPISNHLYFYWYRQILGQKVEFLVSFYNNEISEKSEIFDDQFSVERPDGSNFTLKIRSTKLEDSAMYFCASSDNRDTVYGYTFGSGTRLTVV.

V gene TRBV2 combines with J gene TRBJ2-1; maybe TRBD2 (5 bases). V was trimmed by 2 bases and J by 6 bases, leaving 8 bases between them. The CDR3 has 13 amino acids. The germline CDR1 and CDR2 sequences are SNHLY and FYNNEI. Written as DNA, the CDR3 is TGTGCCAGCAGTGAAACCGGGGTCAATGAGCAGTTCTTC. Translated, it gives CASSETGVNEQFF. Full variable domain (missing parts from reference TRBV2 and TRBJ2-1): EPEVTQTPSHQVTQMGQEVILRCVPISNHLYFYWYRQILGQKVEFLVSFYNNEISEKSEIFDDQFSVERPDGSNFTLKIRSTKLEDSAMYFCASSETGVNEQFFGPGTRLTVL.

The V and J genes are TRBV6-5 and TRBJ1-1; D gene ambiguous. The CDR3 covers 14 residues. Per the germline V gene, CDR1 is MNHEY and CDR2 is SVGAGI. The V end lost 6 bases, the J end lost 0 bases, and 11 bases lay between the germline ends. Written as DNA, the CDR3 is TGTGCCAGCAGGGCAGATACTATGAACACTGAAGCTTTCTTT. Amino acids: CASRADTMNTEAFF.

The CDR3 DNA follows: TGTGCCAGCAGTGAAGGGGGACAGGGCCTCTACGAGCAGTACGTC. This gives the protein CASSEGGQGLYEQYV. The J gene is TRBJ2-7, the V gene TRBV6-1; 9 nucleotides align to TRBD1. V shed 1 base, J shed 3 bases, and the junction held 4 bases outside the gene matches. Per germline, CDR1 MNHNS and CDR2 SASEGT. The CDR3 spans 15 residues.

The V and J genes are TRBV7-2 and TRBJ1-4; D is ambiguous. This CDR3 spans 15 amino acids. Trimming removed 5 bases at V and 0 bases at J, with 10 bases between. In germline, CDR1 is SGHTA, CDR2 FQGNSA. The CDR3 bases are TGTGCCAGCAGCCCTAACAGTGCAACTAATGAAAAACTGTTTTTT. This gives the protein CASSPNSATNEKLFF.

The V and J genes are TRBV24-1 and TRBJ2-3, with D perhaps TRBD1 (6 bases). Trimming left V 2 bases short and J 5 bases short, with 13 bases between. This CDR3 has 15 amino acids. Looked up from germline, CDR1 is KGHDR and CDR2 is SFDVKD. The CDR3 loop reads CATSDSDRSLDTQYF. DNA of the CDR3: TGTGCCACCAGTGATTCTGACAGGTCTCTAGATACGCAGTATTTT.

V gene TRBV27 combines with J gene TRBJ2-7, with 9 bases that match TRBD1. The V and J ends lost 2 bases and 5 bases, in that order; junction bases with no gene match: 7. The CDR3 is made up of 15 amino acids. The germline V gene encodes CDR1 MNHEY and CDR2 SMNVEV (reference sequence). The CDR3 DNA reads TGTGCCAGCAGTTTAGAACAGGGGGCTGGTGACGAGCAGTACGTC. The encoded protein is CASSLEQGAGDEQYV.

This chain connects TRBV5-1 to TRBJ1-2; D possibly corresponds to TRBD1 (5 bases). This CDR3 contains 14 residues. Trimming cost V 3 bases and J 3 bases, with 12 bases left between them. Germline CDR1 and CDR2: SGHRS and YFSETQ. CDR3 sequence reads: CASSWKGTDYGYTF. CDR3 nucleotide sequence: TGCGCCAGCAGCTGGAAAGGGACTGACTATGGCTACACCTTC.

In this sample, this clone turned up once. The chain recombines TRBV6-1 with TRBJ2-7, with a possible D match to TRBD2 (6 bases). V dropped 2 bases and J dropped 7 bases, with 30 bases sitting between them. CDR1 is MNHNS, CDR2 SASEGT, per germline. This CDR3 has 19 amino acids. CDR3 in amino acids: CASSELSGDYRRFFREQYF. CDR3 nucleotides: TGTGCCAGCAGTGAACTTAGCGGCGATTACCGGCGGTTTTTTCGGGAGCAGTACTTC.

Of note for this clone: Other DNA sequences in this specimen translate into the identical CDR3. The chain joins TRBV30 to TRBJ2-7, with D hard to call. Deletions cut 2 bases from V and 1 base from J, with 3 bases between. The CDR3 runs 11 residues. Germline V CDR1 and CDR2: GTSNPN, SVGIG (reference sequence). CDR3 nucleotides: TGTGCCTGGAGTTTATCCTACGAGCAGTACTTC. Translating it yields CAWSLSYEQYF.

This sequence joins TRBV18 and TRBJ2-4; D is unresolved. This CDR3 is 14 amino acids long. V lost 3 bases, J lost 7 bases, and 13 bases lay in between. The germline CDR1 and CDR2 sequences are KGHSH and LQKENI. As DNA, the CDR3 is TGTGCCAGCTCACCCAGATCAGACGGGAACATTCAGTACTTC. Translation: CASSPRSDGNIQYF.

V is TRBV3-1 (or the pseudogene TRBV3-2) and J is TRBJ1-4; maybe TRBD1 (5 bases). The CDR3 has 12 amino acids. Trimming took 4 bases from V and 13 from J, leaving 13 bases between them. Germline CDR1 reads LGHDT; CDR2 reads YNNKEL (reference sequence). The CDR3 spells CASSPRPGGLFF. The CDR3 nucleotides read TGTGCCAGCAGCCCCCGCCCCGGGGGACTGTTTTTT.

CDR3 sequence (DNA): TGCAGTGCTAGTCAGGCTGGGCTCTTTACAAATGAGCAGTTCTTC. It translates to CSASQAGLFTNEQFF. The chain links TRBV20-1 to TRBJ2-1; D ambiguous. Per germline, CDR1 DFQATT and CDR2 SNEGSKA (reference sequence). CDR3 length equals 15 residues. V lost 3 bases and J lost 7, with 19 bases in between.

The chain carries TRBV13 and TRBJ1-5; D is unresolved. From germline, CDR1 is PRHDT and CDR2 FYEKMQ (reference sequence). The CDR3 consists of 14 residues. The V and J ends lost 0 bases and 4 bases respectively, with 7 bases between them. CDR3 residues: CASSLGRENQPQHF. CDR3 coding DNA: TGTGCCAGCAGCTTAGGGAGGGAAAATCAGCCCCAGCATTTT. Filled out from reference TRBV13 and TRBJ1-5, the complete variable domain reads AAGVIQSPRHLIKEKRETATLKCYPIPRHDTVYWYQQGPGQDPQFLISFYEKMQSDKGSIPDRFSAQQFSDYHSELNMSSLELGDSALYFCASSLGRENQPQHFGDGTRLSIL.

V gene TRBV18 combines with J gene TRBJ2-2, with D perhaps TRBD1 (6 bases). CDR1 and CDR2 from the germline V gene are KGHSH and LQKENI. CDR3 size: 17 residues. Trimming shortened V by 2 bases and J by 0 bases, and 13 bases separated the two germline ends. CDR3 bases: TGTGCCAGCTCACCAATTGGACAGCGCGCGAACACCGGGGAGCTGTTTTTT. Translation gives CASSPIGQRANTGELFF.

V and J are TRBV7-2 and TRBJ2-1; maybe TRBD2 (5 bases). The CDR3 spans 15 residues. The germline CDR1 and CDR2 sequences are SGHTA and FQGNSA. V was pared by 1 base and J by 6 bases, with 13 bases between. The CDR3 DNA follows: TGTGCCAGCAGCTTAGGTCTTTGGGGAGTCAATGAGCAGTTCTTC. This gives the protein CASSLGLWGVNEQFF.

In DNA form, the CDR3 reads TGTGCCAGCAGCTCCACTAGGAGCTCCTACGAGCAGTACTTC. This sequence encodes CASSSTRSSYEQYF. The chain uses TRBV11-3 and TRBJ2-7; TRBD2 is a possible D gene (5 bases). Looked up from germline, CDR1 is SGHNT and CDR2 is YENEEA. The CDR3 extends over 14 amino acids. V was shortened by 4 bases and J by 0 bases, with 10 bases between the two germline ends. The variable domain in full, with the rest retrieved from reference TRBV11-3 and TRBJ2-7, is EAGVVQSPRYKIIEKKQPVAFWCNPISGHNTLYWYLQNLGQGPELLIRYENEEAVDDSQLPKDRFSAERLKGVDSTLKIQPAELGDSAVYLCASSSTRSSYEQYFGPGTRLTVT.